The 8 T cell receptor beta chains listed next were all sequenced from one sample in a study of blood T cell repertoires in COVID-19. Sequenced by immunoSEQ multiplex PCR; TCRdb stores in-frame clones only, minus some. The sample records some 130,000 clones, 70% to 85% being singletons. The sequencing input was peripheral blood. Source of these receptors: a man between 60 and 75 years old who had recovered from COVID-19.

V usage is TRBV29-1 and J usage is TRBJ1-1, with a weak D call TRBD1 (6 bases). The CDR3 is made up of 13 amino acids. V lost 2 bases to trimming and J lost 0 bases, with 7 bases between them. Germline V gene data show CDR1 as SQVTM and CDR2 as ANQGSEA. The CDR3 sequence: CSVERGMNTEAFF. The CDR3, as DNA: TGCAGCGTTGAAAGGGGGATGAACACTGAAGCTTTCTTT.

This clone is a singleton in its sample. The gene calls are TRBV24-1 and TRBJ1-2; D perhaps matches TRBD1 (5 bases). The germline V gene encodes CDR1 KGHDR and CDR2 SFDVKD. The CDR3 is 10 residues long. V lost 8 bases to trimming and J lost 8 bases, with 8 bases between them. CDR3 loop: CATTGDGYTF. In DNA form, the CDR3 reads TGTGCCACCACGGGGGACGGCTACACCTTC.

The chain carries TRBV5-4 and TRBJ2-4, with 10 bases identical to TRBD2. Germline lookup yields CDR1 SGHNT and CDR2 YYREEE (reference sequence). This CDR3 has 16 residues. V shed 0 bases, J shed 5 bases, and the junction held 5 bases outside the gene matches. The CDR3 is CASSLAKRGGENIQYF. CDR3 nucleotides: TGTGCCAGCAGCTTGGCCAAGCGGGGGGGCGAAAACATTCAGTACTTC. The variable domain in full, with the rest retrieved from reference TRBV5-4 and TRBJ2-4, is ETGVTQSPTHLIKTRGQQVTLRCSSQSGHNTVSWYQQALGQGPQFIFQYYREEENGRGNFPPRFSGLQFPNYSSELNVNALELDDSALYLCASSLAKRGGENIQYFGAGTRLSVL.

The rearrangement joins TRBV2 to TRBJ2-7; perhaps TRBD1 as D (6 bases). This CDR3 comprises 13 residues. Trimming left V 8 bases short and J 3 bases short, with 14 bases between. Looked up from germline, CDR1 is SNHLY and CDR2 is FYNNEI. CDR3 residues: CASSDSPSYEQYF. DNA of the CDR3: TGTGCCAGCTCGGACAGTCCCAGCTACGAGCAGTACTTC.

The CDR3 DNA reads as TGCAGCGCCCGCGATGTTGGAGGGCTAGCCAAAAACATTCAGTACTTC. As protein: CSARDVGGLAKNIQYF. The V call is TRBV29-1, the J call TRBJ2-4; a weak D match, TRBD2 (6 bases). Trimming left V 7 bases short and J 0 bases short, with 19 bases between. CDR1 SQVTM and CDR2 ANQGSEA come from the germline V gene. This CDR3 spans 16 amino acids.

The chain couples TRBV5-1 to TRBJ2-3; D is unclear. Germline CDR1 SGHRS, CDR2 YFSETQ. The V end lost 4 bases, the J end lost 0 bases, and 9 bases lay between the germline ends. This CDR3 region has 14 residues. CDR3: CASSQTPSTDTQYF. In nucleotides, the CDR3 is TGCGCCAGCAGCCAGACACCTAGCACAGATACGCAGTATTTT.

The rearrangement uses TRBV4-3 and TRBJ2-5; D gene ambiguous. Between the trimmed V and J ends, which lost 0 bases and 7 bases, there was a span of 9 bases. Germline assignment: CDR1 LGHNA and CDR2 YSLEER. The CDR3 contains 13 residues. This chain's CDR3 is CASSQEGRGTQYF. In nucleotides, the CDR3 is TGCGCCAGCAGCCAAGAGGGTAGAGGGACCCAGTACTTC.

The rearrangement uses TRBV7-9 and TRBJ1-6, with 7 positions matching TRBD1. CDR1 and CDR2 (germline): SEHNR, FQNEAQ (reference sequence). V lost 4 bases, J lost 0 bases, and 0 bases stayed unmatched. CDR3 length equals 15 residues. This CDR3 is CASSWDSSYNSPLHF. As DNA, the CDR3 is TGTGCCAGCAGCTGGGACAGCTCCTATAATTCACCCCTCCACTTT. Drawing the rest from reference TRBV7-9 and TRBJ1-6, the complete variable domain is DTGVSQNPRHKITKRGQNVTFRCDPISEHNRLYWYRQTLGQGPEFLTYFQNEAQLEKSRLLSDRFSAERPKGSFSTLEIQRTEQGDSAMYLCASSWDSSYNSPLHFGNGTRLTVT.